Listed below are T cell receptor beta chains from one sample, sequenced in a study of technical replicates of blood from several donors. Clones were sequenced by immunoSEQ multiplex PCR, and TCRdb holds only the in-frame ones, with some missing. This table has over 75,000 clones, approximately 94% appearing once. The sample was T cells isolated from PBMCs. These receptors were collected from a human donor in good health. CDR3s include the opening cysteine and the closing phenylalanine or tryptophan. D genes are given only for firm matches. A clone size is listed for some rows: how often the clone was seen (once, few, many), or a class if it is expanded.

V: TRBV7-9
size: .
J: TRBJ1-4
length: 11
D: .
DNA: TGTGCCGGAGGGTTTGATGAAAAACTGTTTTTT
CDR3: CAGGFDEKLFF

V: TRBV19
size: .
J: TRBJ1-1
length: 15
D: .
DNA: TGTGCCAGTAGTGAACTAGGACTGGGCGGCGGTGAAGCTTTCTTT
CDR3: CASSELGLGGGEAFF

V: TRBV9
size: .
J: TRBJ1-6
length: 15
D: .
DNA: TGTGCCAGCAGCCGAGGGAGCTCCTATAATTCACCCCTCCACTTT
CDR3: CASSRGSSYNSPLHF

V: TRBV6-1
size: once
J: TRBJ2-6
length: 14
D: .
DNA: TGTGCCAGCAGGACTGACTCTGGGGCCAACGTCCTGACTTTC
CDR3: CASRTDSGANVLTF

V: TRBV5-1
size: .
J: TRBJ2-1
length: 15
D: TRBD2
DNA: TGCGCCAGCAGCTTGGTAGCGGGGGGGCTGGATGAGCAGTTCTTC
CDR3: CASSLVAGGLDEQFF

V: TRBV4-1
size: .
J: TRBJ1-2
length: 15
D: TRBD1
DNA: TGCGCCAGCAGCCCACCGGGACAGGGAGCGAATGGCTACACCTTC
CDR3: CASSPPGQGANGYTF

V: TRBV11-3
size: .
J: TRBJ2-7
length: 14
D: TRBD2
DNA: TGTGCCAGCAGCTTAATGGCGGGGGGACGGGAGCAGTACTTC
CDR3: CASSLMAGGREQYF

V: TRBV5-4
size: once
J: TRBJ1-4
length: 17
D: .
DNA: TGTGCCAGCAGCTTGGCCTACAGGAGACCAACTAATGAAAAACTGTTTTTT
CDR3: CASSLAYRRPTNEKLFF

V: TRBV9
size: once
J: TRBJ1-2
length: 15
D: .
DNA: TGTGCCAGCAGCGGCCTGGACAGCGGCAGGAATGGCTACACCTTC
CDR3: CASSGLDSGRNGYTF

V: TRBV19
size: .
J: TRBJ1-5
length: 16
D: TRBD1
DNA: TGTGCCAGTAGAAGTGGGACAGGGGGTACAAATCAGCCCCAGCATTTT
CDR3: CASRSGTGGTNQPQHF

V: TRBV7-9
size: .
J: TRBJ2-1
length: 16
D: .
DNA: TGTGCCAGCAGGGAAAGAGGGAAGTGGTCCTACAATGAGCAGTTCTTC
CDR3: CASRERGKWSYNEQFF

V: TRBV14
size: .
J: TRBJ2-6
length: 17
D: .
DNA: TGTGCCAGCAGCCGGGGACACCATTACTCTGGGGCCAACGTCCTGACTTTC
CDR3: CASSRGHHYSGANVLTF

V: TRBV2
size: .
J: TRBJ2-3
length: 16
D: TRBD1
DNA: TGTGCCAGCAGTGATCTTGGGACAGGGAGGTCAGATACGCAGTATTTT
CDR3: CASSDLGTGRSDTQYF

V: TRBV7-9
size: once
J: TRBJ1-6
length: 17
D: TRBD1
DNA: TGTGCCAGCAGCTATCTTCCGGCGACAGGGTATTCTTCACCCCTCCACTTT
CDR3: CASSYLPATGYSSPLHF

V: TRBV18
size: .
J: TRBJ2-5
length: 17
D: .
DNA: TGTGCCAGCTCACCACCTTCTCCCCTCGGAGGATGGGAGACCCAGTACTTC
CDR3: CASSPPSPLGGWETQYF

V: TRBV30
size: once
J: TRBJ1-2
length: 13
D: .
DNA: TGTGCCTGGAGTGAGGACAGTCACTATGGCTACACCTTC
CDR3: CAWSEDSHYGYTF

V: TRBV6-6
size: .
J: TRBJ1-4
length: 15
D: .
DNA: TGTGCCAGCAGTTACTCGGCGGGAAGAATCGAAAAACTGTTTTTT
CDR3: CASSYSAGRIEKLFF

V: TRBV11-2
size: .
J: TRBJ1-2
length: 17
D: .
DNA: TGTGCCAGCAGCTCTACGACAGGTCCTGGACCCACTTATGGCTACACCTTC
CDR3: CASSSTTGPGPTYGYTF

V: TRBV27
size: .
J: TRBJ2-1
length: 18
D: TRBD2
DNA: TGTGCCAGCAGCCAGATACGACGGGGACTAGCGGGGAACAATGAGCAGTTCTTC
CDR3: CASSQIRRGLAGNNEQFF

V: TRBV19
size: .
J: TRBJ1-4
length: 15
D: .
DNA: TGTGCCAGTAGTATAAGCGGCACCCCTAATGAAAAACTGTTTTTT
CDR3: CASSISGTPNEKLFF

V: TRBV18
size: .
J: TRBJ1-1
length: 13
D: .
DNA: TGTGCCAGCTCACCACCCGGGGACACTGAAGCTTTCTTT
CDR3: CASSPPGDTEAFF

V: TRBV9
size: .
J: TRBJ2-1
length: 15
D: TRBD2
DNA: TGTGCCAGCAGCGCTAGCGGGAGGAGCTACAATGAGCAGTTCTTC
CDR3: CASSASGRSYNEQFF

V: TRBV19
size: .
J: TRBJ2-7
length: 17
D: TRBD2
DNA: TGTGCCAGTAGTAGTGGGACTAGCGGGGGCCTATTGATCGAGCAGTACTTC
CDR3: CASSSGTSGGLLIEQYF

V: TRBV4-1
size: few
J: TRBJ1-1
length: 21
D: TRBD1
DNA: TGCGCCAGCAGCCAAGTGCTAGTCTTTGGGACAGGGCCTTCCATGAACACTGAAGCTTTCTTT
CDR3: CASSQVLVFGTGPSMNTEAFF

V: TRBV29-1
size: .
J: TRBJ1-1
length: 12
D: TRBD1
DNA: TGCAGCGTAGGGACAGGGACCACTGAAGCTTTCTTT
CDR3: CSVGTGTTEAFF

V: TRBV6-6
size: .
J: TRBJ1-2
length: 15
D: .
DNA: TGTGCCAGCAGTTACGCCGAGAACGCTAACTATGGCTACACCTTC
CDR3: CASSYAENANYGYTF

V: TRBV9
size: .
J: TRBJ2-3
length: 12
D: .
DNA: TGTGCCAGCAGCGTCTCCCCCGATACGCAGTATTTT
CDR3: CASSVSPDTQYF

V: TRBV27
size: .
J: TRBJ2-1
length: 15
D: TRBD1
DNA: TGTGCCAGCAGTTTCACGGGACAGGCCTACAATGAGCAGTTCTTC
CDR3: CASSFTGQAYNEQFF

V: TRBV6-4
size: .
J: TRBJ2-7
length: 15
D: TRBD1
DNA: TGTGCCAGCAGTGGCACAGGGGGCTTTAGATACGAGCAGTACTTC
CDR3: CASSGTGGFRYEQYF

V: TRBV5-1
size: .
J: TRBJ1-1
length: 15
D: .
DNA: TGCGCCAGCAGCGGCAGGGGTGGTACGGACACTGAAGCTTTCTTT
CDR3: CASSGRGGTDTEAFF

V: TRBV28
size: .
J: TRBJ2-7
length: 12
D: .
DNA: TGTGCCAGCAGTATCCGGGACTACGAGCAGTACTTC
CDR3: CASSIRDYEQYF

V: TRBV11-3
size: .
J: TRBJ2-7
length: 13
D: TRBD1
DNA: TGTGCCAGCAGCCCGACAGGGGAGTACGAGCAGTACTTC
CDR3: CASSPTGEYEQYF

V: TRBV6-1
size: .
J: TRBJ1-5
length: 15
D: .
DNA: TGTGCCAGCAGTGAAGATTCAGGGATTGGACAGCCCCAGCATTTT
CDR3: CASSEDSGIGQPQHF

V: TRBV2
size: .
J: TRBJ2-7
length: 14
D: .
DNA: TGTGCCAGCATCGATCGCGGGACGAACTACGAGCAGTACTTC
CDR3: CASIDRGTNYEQYF

V: TRBV18
size: .
J: TRBJ2-7
length: 18
D: TRBD2
DNA: TGTGCCAGCTCAACGAGGGATGGGACTAGCGGGAGCCCCTACGAGCAGTACTTC
CDR3: CASSTRDGTSGSPYEQYF

V: TRBV9
size: .
J: TRBJ2-5
length: 15
D: TRBD1
DNA: TGTGCCAGCAGCGGGGACAGCGCTTTCCAAGAGACCCAGTACTTC
CDR3: CASSGDSAFQETQYF

V: TRBV19
size: .
J: TRBJ1-2
length: 14
D: TRBD1
DNA: TGTGCCAGTACCTTCGGACAGGGCCCCTATGGCTACACCTTC
CDR3: CASTFGQGPYGYTF

V: TRBV18
size: .
J: TRBJ2-3
length: 18
D: TRBD2
DNA: TGTGCCAGCTCACCACGAGCCCAGCGACTAGCGAGCACAGATACGCAGTATTTT
CDR3: CASSPRAQRLASTDTQYF

V: TRBV27
size: .
J: TRBJ1-1
length: 14
D: .
DNA: TGTGCCAGCAGCCAATTCACAGGGAACACTGAAGCTTTCTTT
CDR3: CASSQFTGNTEAFF

V: TRBV27
size: once
J: TRBJ1-1
length: 15
D: TRBD1
DNA: TGTGCCAGCAGTTTATCTGGAGGGGGCGCATGGGAAGCTTTCTTT
CDR3: CASSLSGGGAWEAFF

V: TRBV4-1
size: .
J: TRBJ1-1
length: 15
D: .
DNA: TGCGCCAGCAGCCCCGGTGCCCCTAGAAACACTGAAGCTTTCTTT
CDR3: CASSPGAPRNTEAFF

V: TRBV5-1
size: once
J: TRBJ1-1
length: 14
D: .
DNA: TGCGCCAGCAGCTATGGGGCGGTTGGCACTGAAGCTTTCTTT
CDR3: CASSYGAVGTEAFF

V: TRBV5-1
size: .
J: TRBJ1-2
length: 16
D: TRBD1
DNA: TGCGCCAGCAGCTTGGCCTTCGGCAGGGACAGCTATGGCTACACCTTC
CDR3: CASSLAFGRDSYGYTF

V: TRBV5-4
size: few
J: TRBJ1-1
length: 15
D: TRBD1
DNA: TGTGCCAGCAGCCCGGGACAGTTGAGGAACACTGAAGCTTTCTTT
CDR3: CASSPGQLRNTEAFF

V: TRBV5-1
size: .
J: TRBJ1-6
length: 14
D: TRBD1
DNA: TGCGCCAGCAGCTTGGGACAGGGTAATTCACCCCTCCACTTT
CDR3: CASSLGQGNSPLHF

V: TRBV5-8
size: .
J: TRBJ2-1
length: 17
D: .
DNA: TGTGCCAGCAGCTTGGGTCAGGGCGTCGGTTCCTACAATGAGCAGTTCTTC
CDR3: CASSLGQGVGSYNEQFF

V: TRBV30
size: .
J: TRBJ2-1
length: 16
D: TRBD2
DNA: TGTGCCTGGACCCTAGCGGGGGGCCCGTCCTACAATGAGCAGTTCTTC
CDR3: CAWTLAGGPSYNEQFF

V: TRBV9
size: once
J: TRBJ1-4
length: 20
D: TRBD1
DNA: TGTGCCAGCAGCGTAGGCGTGGACAGGGGGCTTCGTGGGTACAATGAAAAACTGTTTTTT
CDR3: CASSVGVDRGLRGYNEKLFF

V: TRBV5-4
size: .
J: TRBJ2-2
length: 14
D: TRBD2
DNA: TGTGCCAGCAGCGGCGGGGGGAACACCGGGGAGCTGTTTTTT
CDR3: CASSGGGNTGELFF

V: TRBV6-5
size: .
J: TRBJ1-4
length: 16
D: .
DNA: TGTGCCAGCAGTTACTACGCCGGAGGACTGAATGAAAAACTGTTTTTT
CDR3: CASSYYAGGLNEKLFF

V: TRBV27
size: .
J: TRBJ2-7
length: 14
D: .
DNA: TGTGCCAGCAGTCCGATACGGGGGATCTACGAGCAGTACTTC
CDR3: CASSPIRGIYEQYF

V: TRBV11-3
size: .
J: TRBJ1-2
length: 14
D: .
DNA: TGTGCCAGCAGCTTCGAGGCAGACAACTATGGCTACACCTTC
CDR3: CASSFEADNYGYTF

V: TRBV2
size: .
J: TRBJ1-2
length: 14
D: TRBD1
DNA: TGTGCCAGCAGTTCAGTGACAGGGGGCTATGGCTACACCTTC
CDR3: CASSSVTGGYGYTF

V: TRBV7-8
size: once
J: TRBJ2-4
length: 17
D: .
DNA: TGTGCCAGCAGCTTAGCGAATGGCCAGGGTGCCAAAAACATTCAGTACTTC
CDR3: CASSLANGQGAKNIQYF

V: TRBV19
size: .
J: TRBJ1-4
length: 16
D: TRBD1
DNA: TGTGCCAGCAGATCGCAGGAGGGGGCGCAGAGTGAAAAACTGTTTTTT
CDR3: CASRSQEGAQSEKLFF

V: TRBV7-9
size: .
J: TRBJ2-1
length: 16
D: TRBD2
DNA: TGTGCCAGCAGCGCCGGGACTAGCGGAGTGTACAATGAGCAGTTCTTC
CDR3: CASSAGTSGVYNEQFF

V: TRBV6-1
size: .
J: TRBJ2-1
length: 11
D: TRBD1
DNA: TGTGCCAGCAGTCCAGGGGGTGAGCAGTTCTTC
CDR3: CASSPGGEQFF

V: TRBV18
size: .
J: TRBJ2-5
length: 14
D: .
DNA: TGTGCCAGCTCACTTCTACGGTTAAAAGAGACCCAGTACTTC
CDR3: CASSLLRLKETQYF

V: TRBV25-1
size: .
J: TRBJ2-1
length: 14
D: TRBD1
DNA: TGTGCCAGCAGTATCCCAGGGGGTTTAGATGAGCAGTTCTTC
CDR3: CASSIPGGLDEQFF